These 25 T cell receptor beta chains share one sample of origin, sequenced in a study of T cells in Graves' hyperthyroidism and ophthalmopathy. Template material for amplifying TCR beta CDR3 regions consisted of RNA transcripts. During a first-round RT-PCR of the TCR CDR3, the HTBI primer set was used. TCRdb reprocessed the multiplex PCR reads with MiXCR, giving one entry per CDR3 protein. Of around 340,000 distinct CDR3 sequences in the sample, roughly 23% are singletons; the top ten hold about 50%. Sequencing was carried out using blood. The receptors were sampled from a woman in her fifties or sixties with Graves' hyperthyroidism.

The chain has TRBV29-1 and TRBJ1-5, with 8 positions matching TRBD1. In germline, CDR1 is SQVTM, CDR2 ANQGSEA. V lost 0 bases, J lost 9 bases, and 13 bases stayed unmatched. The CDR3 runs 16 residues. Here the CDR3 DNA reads TGCAGCGTTGAAGATCGACAAGGACAGGGTTCTCTGCCCCAGCATTTT. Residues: CSVEDRQGQGSLPQHF.

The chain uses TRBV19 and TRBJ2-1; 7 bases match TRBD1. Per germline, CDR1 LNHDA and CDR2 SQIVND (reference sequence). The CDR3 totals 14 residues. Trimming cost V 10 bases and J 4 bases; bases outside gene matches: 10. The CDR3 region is CATAQGSTYNEQFF. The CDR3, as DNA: TGTGCCACCGCACAGGGGTCCACATACAATGAGCAGTTCTTC.

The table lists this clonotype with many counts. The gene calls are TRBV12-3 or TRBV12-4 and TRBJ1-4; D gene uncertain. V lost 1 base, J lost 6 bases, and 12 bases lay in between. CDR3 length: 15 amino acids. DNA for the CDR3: TGTGCCAGCAGTTTAGAGGCTAGACGTTATGAAAAACTGTTTTTT. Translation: CASSLEARRYEKLFF.

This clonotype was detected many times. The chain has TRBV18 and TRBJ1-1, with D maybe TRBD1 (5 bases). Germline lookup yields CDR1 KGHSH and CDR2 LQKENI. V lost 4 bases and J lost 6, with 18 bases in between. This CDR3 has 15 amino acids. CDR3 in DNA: TGTGCCAGCTCACATCGGGACGGGCGAACATCTGAAGCTTTCTTT. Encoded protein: CASSHRDGRTSEAFF.

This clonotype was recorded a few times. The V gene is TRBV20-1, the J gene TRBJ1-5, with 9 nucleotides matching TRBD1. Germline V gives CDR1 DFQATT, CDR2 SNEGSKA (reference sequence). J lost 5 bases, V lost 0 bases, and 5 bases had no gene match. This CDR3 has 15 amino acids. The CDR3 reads CSARDWTGDDQPQHF. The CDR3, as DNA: TGCAGTGCTAGAGATTGGACAGGGGACGATCAGCCCCAGCATTTT.

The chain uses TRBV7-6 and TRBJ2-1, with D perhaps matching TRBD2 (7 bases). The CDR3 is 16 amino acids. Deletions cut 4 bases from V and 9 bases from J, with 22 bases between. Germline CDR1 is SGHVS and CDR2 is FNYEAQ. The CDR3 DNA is TGTGCCAGCAGCTCGGGGGGCATTGTAATTCCTAGTGAGCAGTTCTTC. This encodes CASSSGGIVIPSEQFF.

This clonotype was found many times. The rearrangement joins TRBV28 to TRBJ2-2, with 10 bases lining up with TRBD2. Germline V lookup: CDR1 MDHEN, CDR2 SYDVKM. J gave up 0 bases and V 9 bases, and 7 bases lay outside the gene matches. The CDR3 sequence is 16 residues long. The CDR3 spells CASRVLAGPNTGELFF. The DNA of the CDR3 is TGTGCCAGTCGCGTACTAGCGGGACCGAACACCGGGGAGCTGTTTTTT.

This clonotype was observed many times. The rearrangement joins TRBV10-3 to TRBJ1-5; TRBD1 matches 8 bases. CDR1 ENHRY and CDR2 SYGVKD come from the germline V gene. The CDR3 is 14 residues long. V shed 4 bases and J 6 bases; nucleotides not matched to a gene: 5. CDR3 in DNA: TGTGCCATCAGTGGGACAGGGTCGGGTCAGCCCCAGCATTTT. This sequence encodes CAISGTGSGQPQHF.

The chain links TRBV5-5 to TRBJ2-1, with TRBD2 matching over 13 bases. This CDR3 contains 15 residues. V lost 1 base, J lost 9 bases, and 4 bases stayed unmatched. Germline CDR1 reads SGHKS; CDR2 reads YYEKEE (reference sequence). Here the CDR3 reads CASSLRTSGRSEQFF. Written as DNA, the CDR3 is TGTGCCAGCAGCTTGCGGACTAGCGGGAGATCTGAGCAGTTCTTC.

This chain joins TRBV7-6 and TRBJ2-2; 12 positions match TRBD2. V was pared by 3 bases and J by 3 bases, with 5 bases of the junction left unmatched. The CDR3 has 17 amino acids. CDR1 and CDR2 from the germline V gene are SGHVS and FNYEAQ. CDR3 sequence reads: CASSLTSGGEYTGELFF. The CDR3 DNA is TGTGCCAGCAGCTTGACTAGCGGGGGAGAATACACCGGGGAGCTGTTTTTT.

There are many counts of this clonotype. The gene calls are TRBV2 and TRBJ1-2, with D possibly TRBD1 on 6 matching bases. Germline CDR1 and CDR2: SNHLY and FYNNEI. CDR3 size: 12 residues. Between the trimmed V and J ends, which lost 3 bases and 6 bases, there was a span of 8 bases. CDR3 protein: CASSETGDGYTF. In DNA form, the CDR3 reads TGTGCCAGCAGTGAGACAGGAGATGGCTACACCTTC.

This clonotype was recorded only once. The CDR3 loop is CASSSSVASWSSYEQYF. CDR3 in DNA: TGTGCCAGCAGCTCCTCGGTAGCTTCGTGGAGCTCCTACGAGCAGTACTTC. V and J are TRBV7-2 and TRBJ2-7, with D unresolved. CDR1 is SGHTA, CDR2 FQGNSA, per germline. This CDR3 has 17 residues. V lost 4 bases and J 0 bases, leaving 19 bases between the germline ends.

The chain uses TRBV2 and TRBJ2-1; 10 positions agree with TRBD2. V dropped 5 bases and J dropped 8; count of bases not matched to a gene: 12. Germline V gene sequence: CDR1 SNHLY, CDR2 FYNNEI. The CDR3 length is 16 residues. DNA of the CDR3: TGTGCCAGCAGTTATCTGGCTAGCGGGAGTTTCGATGAGCAGTTCTTC. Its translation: CASSYLASGSFDEQFF. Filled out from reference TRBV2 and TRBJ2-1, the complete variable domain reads EPEVTQTPSHQVTQMGQEVILRCVPISNHLYFYWYRQILGQKVEFLVSFYNNEISEKSEIFDDQFSVERPDGSNFTLKIRSTKLEDSAMYFCASSYLASGSFDEQFFGPGTRLTVL.

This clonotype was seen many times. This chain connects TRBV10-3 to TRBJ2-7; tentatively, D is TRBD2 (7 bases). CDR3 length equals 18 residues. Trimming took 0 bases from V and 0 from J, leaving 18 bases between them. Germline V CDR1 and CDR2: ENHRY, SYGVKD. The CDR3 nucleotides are TGTGCCATCAGTGAGTCGAGGGTTCGCGGGGGCCGCTCCTACGAGCAGTACTTC. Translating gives CAISESRVRGGRSYEQYF.

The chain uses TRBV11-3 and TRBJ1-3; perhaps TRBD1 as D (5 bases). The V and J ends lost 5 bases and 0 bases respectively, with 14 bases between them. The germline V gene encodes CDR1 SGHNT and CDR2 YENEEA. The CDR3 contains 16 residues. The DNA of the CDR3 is TGTGCCAGCAGCCTGGGACTCCTGAGCTCTGGAAACACCATATATTTT. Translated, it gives CASSLGLLSSGNTIYF.

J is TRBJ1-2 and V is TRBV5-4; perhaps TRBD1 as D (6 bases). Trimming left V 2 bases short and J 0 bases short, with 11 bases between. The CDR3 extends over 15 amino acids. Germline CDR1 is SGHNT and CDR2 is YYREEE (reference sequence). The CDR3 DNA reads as TGTGCCAGCAGCTTTAACAGGGTGGCTAACTATGGCTACACCTTC. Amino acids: CASSFNRVANYGYTF.

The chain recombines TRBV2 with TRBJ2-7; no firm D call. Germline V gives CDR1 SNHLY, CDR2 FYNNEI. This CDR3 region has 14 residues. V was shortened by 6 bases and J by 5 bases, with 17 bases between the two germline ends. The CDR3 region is CASRPPTLTHEQYF. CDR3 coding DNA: TGTGCCAGCAGACCCCCGACCCTTACCCACGAGCAGTACTTC.

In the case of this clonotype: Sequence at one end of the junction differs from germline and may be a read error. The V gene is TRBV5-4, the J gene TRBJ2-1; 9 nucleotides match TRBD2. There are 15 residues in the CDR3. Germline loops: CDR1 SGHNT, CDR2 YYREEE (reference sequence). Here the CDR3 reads CATSGGPSSYNEQFF. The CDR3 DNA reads TGTGCCACCAGCGGGGGGCCCAGCTCCTACAATGAGCAGTTCTTC.

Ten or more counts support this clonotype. The CDR3 nucleotides are TGTGCCTGGAGTGAGCAGGGTTTCTATGGCTACACCTTC. Its translation: CAWSEQGFYGYTF. V is TRBV30 and J is TRBJ1-2, with D maybe TRBD1 (5 bases). Germline CDR1 is GTSNPN and CDR2 is SVGIG (reference sequence). The CDR3 is 13 amino acids. Trimming pared 1 base from V and 4 bases from J, leaving 10 bases between.

The DNA for the CDR3 is TGCAGTGCTAGGGGAGTTCCGGGGGAGCAGTTCTTC. Protein product: CSARGVPGEQFF. The chain combines TRBV20-1 with TRBJ2-1; D is possibly TRBD2 (5 bases). Germline V gives CDR1 DFQATT, CDR2 SNEGSKA (reference sequence). The CDR3 runs to 12 residues. V was cut by 3 bases and J by 10 bases, with 13 bases left in between.

The DNA for the CDR3 is TGTGCCAGCAGCTTAACGGCAGCGATATCCTACGAGCAGTACTTC. It specifies CASSLTAAISYEQYF. The chain combines TRBV2 with TRBJ2-7; D is unclear. Germline values: CDR1 SNHLY, CDR2 FYNNEI. Trimming removed 6 bases at V and 1 base at J, with 16 bases between. This CDR3 comprises 15 residues.

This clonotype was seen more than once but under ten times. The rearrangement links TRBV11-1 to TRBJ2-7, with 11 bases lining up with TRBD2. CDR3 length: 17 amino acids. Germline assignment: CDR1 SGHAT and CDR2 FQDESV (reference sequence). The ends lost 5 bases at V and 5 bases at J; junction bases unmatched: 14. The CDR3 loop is CASSVQRLAGRVDEQYF. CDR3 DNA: TGTGCCAGCAGCGTCCAGAGACTAGCGGGAAGGGTCGACGAGCAGTACTTC.

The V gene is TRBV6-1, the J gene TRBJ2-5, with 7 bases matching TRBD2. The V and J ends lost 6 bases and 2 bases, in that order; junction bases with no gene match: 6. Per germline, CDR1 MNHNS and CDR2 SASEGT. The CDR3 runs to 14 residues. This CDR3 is CASSPTGLQETQYF. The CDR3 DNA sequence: TGTGCCAGCAGCCCGACGGGACTACAAGAGACCCAGTACTTC.

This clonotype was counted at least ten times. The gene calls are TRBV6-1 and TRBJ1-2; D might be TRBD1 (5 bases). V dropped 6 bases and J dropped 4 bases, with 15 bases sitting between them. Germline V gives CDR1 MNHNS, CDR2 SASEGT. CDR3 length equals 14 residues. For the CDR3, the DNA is TGTGCCAGCAGGGCGGCGATGGGGCCCTATGGCTACACCTTC. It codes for CASRAAMGPYGYTF.

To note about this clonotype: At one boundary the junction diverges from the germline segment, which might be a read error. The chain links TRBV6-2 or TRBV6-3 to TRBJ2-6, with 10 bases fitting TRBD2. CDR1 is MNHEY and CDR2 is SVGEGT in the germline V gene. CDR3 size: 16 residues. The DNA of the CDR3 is TGTGCCAGCAGCCGACTAGCGGGTGGAGGGGCCTACGTCCTGACTTTC. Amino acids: CASSRLAGGGAYVLTF.